These 5 T cell receptor beta chains were all obtained from the same sample, sequenced in a study of blood T cell repertoires in COVID-19. Repertoires were generated with immunoSEQ multiplex PCR, while TCRdb's copy carries only in-frame clones and drops some. The sample comprises 290,000 or so clones, roughly 80% of which are singletons, and roughly 4.7% rests with the top ten. Sequencing was carried out using PBMCs or T cells enriched from blood (not recorded which). The receptors stem from a man between 35 and 55 years old who had been exposed to COVID-19.

The chain joins TRBV5-1 to TRBJ2-1; a weak D match, TRBD1 (7 bases). Trimming removed 3 bases from V and 2 bases from J, with 12 bases in between. The length of the CDR3 is 15 residues. Germline V gene data show CDR1 as SGHRS and CDR2 as YFSETQ. The DNA of the CDR3 is TGCGCCAGCAGCTCCCAGGGGGGTGCCTACAATGAGCAGTTCTTC. It codes for CASSSQGGAYNEQFF.

J is TRBJ1-2 and V is TRBV2; the D gene is possibly TRBD1 (5 bases). CDR3 size: 14 residues. From germline, CDR1 is SNHLY and CDR2 FYNNEI. The V end lost 4 bases, the J end lost 8 bases, and 17 bases lay between the germline ends. CDR3 nucleotide sequence: TGTGCCAGCAGTGCTAATAGGGGAACAGGCGGCTACACCTTC. The encoded protein is CASSANRGTGGYTF.

This clone was recorded only once. CDR3 protein: CSAGGSDQPQHF. CDR3 sequence (DNA): TGCAGCGCAGGGGGTTCGGACCAGCCCCAGCATTTT. The J gene is TRBJ1-5, the V gene TRBV29-1, with 7 bases that match TRBD1. The CDR3 covers 12 residues. After removal of 7 bases from V and 7 bases from J, the junction contained 7 bases not matched to a gene. Germline CDR1 is SQVTM and CDR2 is ANQGSEA.

The rearrangement links TRBV19 to TRBJ2-5; 9 nucleotides match TRBD2. Germline trimming cut 9 bases from V and 7 bases from J; bases unmatched to any gene: 12. Germline CDR1 reads LNHDA; CDR2 reads SQIVND (reference sequence). The CDR3 runs to 14 residues. The CDR3 sequence: CASGAGGLGWTQYF. Here the CDR3 DNA reads TGTGCCAGCGGAGCGGGAGGCCTAGGGTGGACCCAGTACTTC.

The rearrangement uses TRBV11-3 and TRBJ2-7; 7 nucleotides match TRBD2. Germline V CDR1 and CDR2: SGHNT, YENEEA. This CDR3 region has 16 residues. V gave up 4 bases and J gave up 2 bases; unmatched junction bases: 11. The CDR3 loop is CASSWGSLADTYEQYF. The CDR3 DNA sequence: TGTGCCAGCAGCTGGGGTAGCCTAGCGGATACCTACGAGCAGTACTTC.